The 32 T cell receptor beta chains given below trace back to one sample, sequenced in a study of blood T cells in healthy people across ages. Next came a second PCR, run for about 6 to 12 cycles, which used a sample-barcoded 5' primer along with a J-beta primer mix. TCRdb reprocessed the 5' RACE reads via MiXCR and lists one record per CDR3 protein. The sample has fewer than 800,000 distinct CDR3 sequences; approximately 49% are singletons. The sequenced sample was blood. All receptors come from a woman aged 60-75 years in good health.

The V and J genes are TRBV7-3 and TRBJ2-3, with 11 bases aligning to TRBD2. The V gene end was trimmed by 3 bases and the J gene end by 5 bases; junction bases not matched to a gene: 1. This CDR3 region has 14 residues. Germline V lookup: CDR1 SGHTA, CDR2 FQGTGA. CDR3 sequence: CASSFSGREDTQYF. The CDR3 bases are TGTGCCAGCAGCTTTAGCGGGAGGGAAGATACGCAGTATTTT.

The chain couples TRBV15 to TRBJ2-1, with 12 bases identical to TRBD2. This CDR3 has 17 residues. The germline CDR1 and CDR2 sequences are LNHNV and YYDKDF (reference sequence). V lost 5 bases and J lost 3; bases outside the gene matches: 8. In nucleotides, the CDR3 is TGTGCCACCAGCGGCCGGACTAGCGGGGCTAACTACAATGAGCAGTTCTTC. Translated: CATSGRTSGANYNEQFF. The full variable domain, rest sourced from reference TRBV15 and TRBJ2-1, is DAMVIQNPRYQVTQFGKPVTLSCSQTLNHNVMYWYQQKSSQAPKLLFHYYDKDFNNEADTPDNFQSRRPNTSFCFLDIRSPGLGDTAMYLCATSGRTSGANYNEQFFGPGTRLTVL.

This clonotype has a handful of counts. This rearrangement joins TRBV15 to TRBJ2-1; D remains unclear. From germline, CDR1 is LNHNV and CDR2 YYDKDF (reference sequence). Trimming cost V 0 bases and J 4 bases, with 10 bases left between them. The CDR3 is 15 amino acids. The chain's CDR3 is CATSRDRNSYNEQFF. CDR3 bases: TGTGCCACCAGCAGAGACAGGAACTCTTACAATGAGCAGTTCTTC.

The chain recombines TRBV28 with TRBJ1-5; D might be TRBD1 (5 bases). This CDR3 contains 15 residues. The germline gives CDR1 MDHEN, CDR2 SYDVKM. V was pared by 6 bases and J by 3 bases, with 15 bases between. The DNA for the CDR3 is TGTGCCAGCAGGCCTAGGGGCGGCTACAATCAGCCCCAGCATTTT. This gives the protein CASRPRGGYNQPQHF.

The chain couples TRBV7-2 to TRBJ2-1; 9 bases align to TRBD2. The CDR3 length is 15 residues. V lost 6 bases and J lost 2; bases outside the gene matches: 5. CDR1 SGHTA and CDR2 FQGNSA come from the germline V gene. For the CDR3, the DNA is TGTGCCAGCAGAGGACTAGCGAGAGCCTACAATGAGCAGTTCTTC. Residues: CASRGLARAYNEQFF.

The chain's CDR3 is CASSFGGAGTDTQYF. CDR3 nucleotide sequence: TGCGCCAGCAGCTTTGGGGGAGCGGGCACAGATACGCAGTATTTT. This chain connects TRBV5-1 to TRBJ2-3, with D possibly being TRBD1 or TRBD2 (5 bases each). The germline V gene encodes CDR1 SGHRS and CDR2 YFSETQ. The CDR3 has 15 residues. V was cut by 2 bases and J by 1 base, with 11 bases left in between.

The chain employs TRBV5-1 and TRBJ2-1, with 9 bases aligning to TRBD2. Germline V gene data show CDR1 as SGHRS and CDR2 as YFSETQ. This CDR3 has 13 residues. Unmatched junction bases numbered 2, after V lost 4 bases and J lost 6 bases. CDR3 nucleotides: TGCGCCAGCAGCCGCGGGGGGGTCAATGAGCAGTTCTTC. Amino acids: CASSRGGVNEQFF. Filled out from reference TRBV5-1 and TRBJ2-1, the complete variable domain reads KAGVTQTPRYLIKTRGQQVTLSCSPISGHRSVSWYQQTPGQGLQFLFEYFSETQRNKGNFPGRFSGRQFSNSRSEMNVSTLELGDSALYLCASSRGGVNEQFFGPGTRLTVL.

The chain is built from TRBV28 and TRBJ2-7, with D possibly being TRBD2 (6 bases). The germline gives CDR1 MDHEN, CDR2 SYDVKM. The CDR3 contains 15 residues. V shed 10 bases and J shed 7 bases, with 26 bases lying between them. The CDR3 DNA reads as TGTGCCACCAGGACGGCGGGATTAGGGTTCAATGAGCAGTACTTC. This translates into CATRTAGLGFNEQYF.

About this clonotype itself: Given a much more abundant clone one base away, this may be a read error. This chain connects TRBV7-6 to TRBJ2-1; D is undetermined. Trimming cost V 5 bases and J 2 bases, with 4 bases left between them. Germline CDR1 and CDR2: SGHVS and FNYEAQ. CDR3 length: 12 residues. The CDR3 here is CASSRAYNEQFF. In DNA, the CDR3 is TGTGCCAGCAGCCGCGCCTACAATGAGCAGTTCTTC.

The chain couples TRBV20-1 to TRBJ2-5, with 9 bases fitting TRBD2. The CDR3 is 16 residues long. J gave up 3 bases and V 6 bases, and 14 bases lay outside the gene matches. Germline values: CDR1 DFQATT, CDR2 SNEGSKA (reference sequence). CDR3: CSAEGVAGEIKETQYF. The CDR3 region has the DNA TGCAGTGCCGAGGGGGTAGCGGGGGAAATAAAAGAGACCCAGTACTTC.

This chain links TRBV7-2 with TRBJ2-3; weak D call: TRBD2 (6 bases). The V end lost 10 bases, the J end lost 2 bases, and 13 bases lay between the germline ends. Germline CDR1 is SGHTA and CDR2 is FQGNSA. The CDR3 contains 13 residues. This CDR3 is CAKGRDHTDTQYF. The CDR3 nucleotides are TGTGCCAAAGGGCGGGACCACACAGATACGCAGTATTTT. The variable domain in full, with the rest retrieved from reference TRBV7-2 and TRBJ2-3, is GAGVSQSPSNKVTEKGKDVELRCDPISGHTALYWYRQSLGQGLEFLIYFQGNSAPDKSGLPSDRFSAERTGGSVSTLTIQRTQQEDSAVYLCAKGRDHTDTQYFGPGTRLTVL.

The chain links TRBV6-2 or TRBV6-3 to TRBJ2-4; a possible D gene is TRBD1 (5 bases). The CDR3 loop spans 15 amino acids. The germline V gene encodes CDR1 MNHEY and CDR2 SVGEGT. Trimming took 2 bases from V and 3 from J, leaving 11 bases between them. The chain's CDR3 is CASSYAAGNKNIQYF. In DNA, the CDR3 is TGTGCCAGCAGTTACGCGGCAGGGAACAAAAACATTCAGTACTTC.

DNA for the CDR3: TGTGCCAGCACCAGAGAGGGGAACATTCAGTACTTC. It is translated as CASTREGNIQYF. V gene TRBV12-3 or TRBV12-4 combines with J gene TRBJ2-4; D tentatively reads TRBD1 or TRBD2 (5 bases each). The V end lost 7 bases, the J end lost 7 bases, and 11 bases lay between the germline ends. The CDR3 is 12 amino acids.

This clonotype was seen at least ten times. The chain uses TRBV7-2 and TRBJ2-7; D gene uncertain. The CDR3 spans 13 residues. V was cut by 7 bases and J by 0 bases, with 10 bases left in between. The germline CDR1 and CDR2 sequences are SGHTA and FQGNSA. The CDR3: CASISVLSYEQYF. In DNA form, the CDR3 reads TGTGCCAGCATTTCGGTACTCTCCTACGAGCAGTACTTC.

This chain joins TRBV7-3 and TRBJ2-7, with D unclear. The germline CDR1 and CDR2 sequences are SGHTA and FQGTGA. Trimming left V 1 base short and J 0 bases short, with 10 bases between. This CDR3 is 15 amino acids long. In DNA form, the CDR3 reads TGTGCCAGCAGCTTAAGAGCTGGGATCTCCTACGAGCAGTACTTC. It specifies CASSLRAGISYEQYF.

The chain uses TRBV27 and TRBJ1-5; D remains ambiguous. This CDR3 has 10 residues. Per the germline V gene, CDR1 is MNHEY and CDR2 is SMNVEV (reference sequence). V gave up 3 bases and J gave up 9 bases, with 3 bases separating them. CDR3 protein: CASSLPPQHF. CDR3 DNA: TGTGCCAGCAGTTTGCCGCCCCAGCATTTT.

The gene calls are TRBV6-6 and TRBJ1-4; 8 nucleotides agree with TRBD1. With V trimmed by 2 bases and J by 0 bases, 5 bases remained unmatched. The CDR3 has 17 residues. CDR1 is MNHNY, CDR2 SVGAGI, per germline (reference sequence). DNA of the CDR3: TGTGCCAGCAGTTACGGACAGGGAGCGGCAACTAATGAAAAACTGTTTTTT. Translated: CASSYGQGAATNEKLFF.

As for this clonotype: A clone one base away is much larger, so this may be a read error. The rearrangement joins TRBV19 to TRBJ2-4; the D is unclear. TRBJ2-7 explains the end of the DNA better; the J call may be wrong. The CDR3 has 13 amino acids. Germline values: CDR1 LNHDA, CDR2 SQIVND (reference sequence). The chain's CDR3 is CAGSIQRSYEQYF. The CDR3 nucleotides read TGTGCCGGTAGTATCCAGAGGTCCTACGAGCAGTACTTC.

This clonotype was observed at least ten times. The chain is built from TRBV20-1 and TRBJ2-3; weak D call: TRBD2 (6 bases). Trimming pared 8 bases from V and 4 bases from J, leaving 16 bases between. The CDR3 has 13 residues. CDR1 and CDR2 (germline): DFQATT, SNEGSKA (reference sequence). This CDR3 is CSLGGVGADTQYF. DNA for the CDR3: TGCAGTCTCGGAGGGGTAGGGGCAGATACGCAGTATTTT.

Of note for this clonotype: The junction and the germline gene differ at one end; a read error may be behind it. The chain carries TRBV4-3 and TRBJ2-6; D perhaps matches TRBD1 (5 bases). The germline CDR1 and CDR2 sequences are LGHNA and YSLEER. The CDR3 sequence is 16 residues long. CDR3 bases: TGCGCCAGCAGCCAATTCAGCCTGGGTGGGGCCAACGTCCCGACTTTC. As protein: CASSQFSLGGANVPTF.

The CDR3 is CASSQGPVAGGTYNEQFF. The CDR3 DNA is TGTGCCAGCAGCCAAGGCCCTGTAGCGGGAGGAACTTACAATGAGCAGTTCTTC. The V and J genes are TRBV4-2 and TRBJ2-1; TRBD2 aligns across 10 bases. J was trimmed by 4 bases and V by 1 base; bases with no gene match: 10. In germline, CDR1 is LGHNA, CDR2 YNFKEQ. The CDR3 runs to 18 residues.

The chain links TRBV2 to TRBJ2-2; D is tentatively TRBD1 or TRBD2 (5 bases each). This CDR3 comprises 16 residues. Germline lookup yields CDR1 SNHLY and CDR2 FYNNEI. V dropped 10 bases and J dropped 0 bases, with 18 bases sitting between them. The CDR3 sequence: CAIKIGTAPNTGELFF. The CDR3 nucleotides are TGTGCCATCAAAATTGGGACGGCACCGAACACCGGGGAGCTGTTTTTT. Supplemented by reference TRBV2 and TRBJ2-2, the full variable domain reads EPEVTQTPSHQVTQMGQEVILRCVPISNHLYFYWYRQILGQKVEFLVSFYNNEISEKSEIFDDQFSVERPDGSNFTLKIRSTKLEDSAMYFCAIKIGTAPNTGELFFGEGSRLTVL.

This chain links TRBV12-3 or TRBV12-4 with TRBJ1-1; a weak D match, TRBD1 (5 bases). Trimming cost V 2 bases and J 4 bases, with 11 bases left between them. The CDR3 totals 14 residues. Written as DNA, the CDR3 is TGTGCCAGCAGTTTATCCAGACAGATCACTGAAGCTTTCTTT. It yields the protein CASSLSRQITEAFF.

This clonotype was counted between two and nine times. V is TRBV7-2 and J is TRBJ1-5; D gene unclear. The CDR3 sequence is 15 residues long. Germline values: CDR1 SGHTA, CDR2 FQGNSA. The V gene lost 5 bases and the J gene lost 3 bases, with 14 bases spanning the gap. In nucleotides, the CDR3 is TGTGCCAGCAGCATTTGGACCGCCGTCAATCAGCCCCAGCATTTT. Translation gives CASSIWTAVNQPQHF. The full variable domain, with the rest looked up from reference TRBV7-2 and TRBJ1-5, is GAGVSQSPSNKVTEKGKDVELRCDPISGHTALYWYRQSLGQGLEFLIYFQGNSAPDKSGLPSDRFSAERTGGSVSTLTIQRTQQEDSAVYLCASSIWTAVNQPQHFGDGTRLSIL.

CDR3 region: CASSLGTSWRTGELFF. The CDR3 DNA sequence: TGTGCCAGCAGCCTAGGGACTAGCTGGAGAACCGGGGAGCTGTTTTTT. The gene calls are TRBV14 and TRBJ2-2, with 9 bases identical to TRBD2. CDR1 and CDR2 (germline): SGHDN, FVKESK. This CDR3 spans 16 amino acids. Trimming cost V 4 bases and J 5 bases; bases outside gene matches: 8.

A single count supports this clonotype. This sequence joins TRBV20-1 and TRBJ2-7, with 14 bases fitting TRBD2. Trimming removed 5 bases from V and 7 bases from J; junction bases left unmatched: 10. The CDR3 is made up of 15 amino acids. Germline CDR1 DFQATT, CDR2 SNEGSKA (reference sequence). The DNA of the CDR3 is TGCAGTGCTCCCGGGACTAGCGGGGGCTACAATGAGCAGTACTTC. This encodes CSAPGTSGGYNEQYF.

This clonotype was seen only a few times. The rearrangement links TRBV5-1 to TRBJ2-3, with 7 bases matching TRBD2. Germline V gene data show CDR1 as SGHRS and CDR2 as YFSETQ. J was trimmed by 3 bases and V by 0 bases; bases with no gene match: 4. The CDR3 is 15 residues long. CDR3 region: CASSLGGRETDTQYF. The DNA of the CDR3 is TGCGCCAGCAGCTTGGGCGGGAGAGAGACAGATACGCAGTATTTT.

This clonotype is a singleton in its sample. V and J are TRBV5-1 and TRBJ1-1; D might be TRBD1 (5 bases). The CDR3 sequence is 17 residues long. CDR1 and CDR2 (germline): SGHRS, YFSETQ. Trimming shortened V by 0 bases and J by 3 bases, and 18 bases separated the two germline ends. The CDR3 DNA is TGCGCCAGCAGCTTGGCCGGGCCAGCCCTGGGGGACACTGAAGCTTTCTTT. Translating it yields CASSLAGPALGDTEAFF.

V usage is TRBV29-1 and J usage is TRBJ2-7; D not certain. Germline V gene lookup returns CDR1 SQVTM and CDR2 ANQGSEA. The V and J ends lost 4 bases and 4 bases respectively, with 11 bases between them. The CDR3 covers 12 residues. The chain's CDR3 is CSVAGSEYEQYF. CDR3 coding DNA: TGCAGCGTTGCCGGCAGTGAGTACGAGCAGTACTTC.

The chain has TRBV5-5 and TRBJ1-1; D remains ambiguous. The CDR3 runs 12 residues. CDR1 is SGHKS and CDR2 is YYEKEE in the germline V gene (reference sequence). Trimming took 0 bases from V and 4 from J, leaving 4 bases between them. The CDR3 here is CASSLGITEAFF. CDR3 bases: TGTGCCAGCAGCTTGGGCATCACTGAAGCTTTCTTT.

The genes are TRBV20-1 and TRBJ2-1; 9 nucleotides line up with TRBD2. This CDR3 has 18 amino acids. Germline assignment: CDR1 DFQATT and CDR2 SNEGSKA (reference sequence). Trimming at V came to 3 bases and at J to 2 bases, leaving 14 bases not matched to a gene. The CDR3 spells CSARDLPASGRTYNEQFF. The CDR3 nucleotides read TGCAGTGCTAGGGATCTGCCAGCAAGCGGGAGGACCTACAATGAGCAGTTCTTC.

This clonotype was counted only a few times. V and J are TRBV9 and TRBJ2-7; no firm D call. Germline V gene lookup returns CDR1 SGDLS and CDR2 YYNGEE. V was shortened by 4 bases and J by 7 bases, with 15 bases between the two germline ends. The CDR3 is 13 amino acids. The CDR3 DNA is TGTGCCAGCAGCCCCAGCACTTCGAATGAGCAGTACTTC. It translates to CASSPSTSNEQYF.